This TCR beta chain comes out of a study of blood T cell repertoires in COVID-19. Study context: PBMCs, B-cell-depleted T cells, or T cells provided the cDNA or gDNA that made up the material.

The length of the CDR3 is 13 residues. The V end lost 1 base, the J end lost 6 bases, and 10 bases lay between the germline ends. Per the germline V gene, CDR1 is SGHNT and CDR2 is YYREEE (reference sequence). Cohorts were based on clinical histories the participants reported. What the recovered Cohort 3 donors had was two negative PCRs, clearance, or symptom resolution. The assay was immunoSEQ multiplex PCR, and TCRdb's table has in-frame clones only and misses some. Seen here are around 250,000 clones, 86% observed once, and the top ten hold around 1.9%. The V and J genes are TRBV5-4 and TRBJ1-2; D not resolved. This sequence originates from a woman aged 45-60 years who had recovered from COVID-19. Sequenced: PBMCs or T cells enriched from blood (not recorded which). The CDR3, as DNA: TGTGCCAGCAGCTTGCGGCAGGCAAATGGCTACACCTTC. Its translation: CASSLRQANGYTF.